The present T cell receptor (beta chain) was sequenced within a study of T cells in Graves' hyperthyroidism and ophthalmopathy. The germline gives CDR1 SEHNR, CDR2 FQNEAQ (reference sequence). The junction had 5 bases not matched to a gene; V was cut back by 4 bases and J by 6 bases. The CDR3 is 13 residues long. In the ophthalmopathy cohort, Clinical Activity Score was at least 3, NOSPECS grade at least 4, and duration under 3 months. The PBMCs were sourced from fresh peripheral blood (about 9.7 ml). Study-level findings and limits: Most thyroid clonotypes expanded above 0.001 were also detected in blood.

The sample holds a few counts of this clonotype. Its antigen is as yet unknown. It was RNA transcripts that yielded the amplified TCR beta CDR3 regions. HTBI primers were the set used in a first-round RT-PCR of the TCR CDR3. TCRdb reprocessed the multiplex PCR reads with MiXCR, giving one entry per CDR3 protein. The sample yields about half a million distinct CDR3 sequences, 20% seen once. What was sequenced was blood. The chain recombines TRBV7-9 with TRBJ2-7; 8 bases fit TRBD1. This receptor was obtained from a man in his forties with Graves' ophthalmopathy. This CDR3 is CASSSTGAGEQYF. The CDR3, as DNA: TGTGCCAGCAGCTCGACAGGGGCCGGCGAGCAGTACTTC.